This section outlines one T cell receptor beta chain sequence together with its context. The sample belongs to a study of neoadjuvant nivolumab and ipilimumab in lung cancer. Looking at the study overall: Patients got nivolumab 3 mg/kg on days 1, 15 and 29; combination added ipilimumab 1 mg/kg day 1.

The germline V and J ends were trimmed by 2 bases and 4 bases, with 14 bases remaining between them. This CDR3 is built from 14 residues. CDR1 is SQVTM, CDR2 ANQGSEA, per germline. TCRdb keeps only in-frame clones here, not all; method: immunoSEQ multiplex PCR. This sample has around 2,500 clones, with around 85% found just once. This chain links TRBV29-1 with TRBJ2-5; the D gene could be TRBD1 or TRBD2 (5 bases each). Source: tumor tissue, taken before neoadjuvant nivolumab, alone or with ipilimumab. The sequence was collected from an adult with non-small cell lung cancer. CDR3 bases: TGCAGCGTTGAAAGTGGGACCCGGGGAGAGACCCAGTACTTC. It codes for CSVESGTRGETQYF.